Sequencing of this T cell receptor (beta chain) was carried out in a study of T-cell reconstitution after alpha-beta-depleted transplantation in children. Overall study findings and caveats: Certain patients had high TCRbeta diversity at day 60, and it came from recipient T cells and thymic progenitors that survived. Counts and diversity of T cells one year after transplant came mostly from newly produced T cells. Reported findings indicate that, about two months after transplant, alpha-beta T cells came from several hundred expanded clones, which were derived from non-depleted graft cells.

The CDR3 extends over 15 amino acids. CDR1 SGHRS and CDR2 YFSETQ come from the germline V gene. Between the trimmed V and J ends, which lost 2 bases and 4 bases, there was a span of 13 bases. Preparing the TCRbeta library involved the use of unique molecular identifiers. Via MiXCR, TCRdb re-called the PCR reads, giving one row per CDR3 protein. The repertoire has 500,000 to 600,000 distinct CDR3 sequences, roughly 27% of them found once; the top ten carry 30% to 45%. A word on this clonotype: The antigen remains unidentified.

The source of this sequence is a boy under two years old with Wiskott-Aldrich syndrome, due to receive a stem cell transplant. This material consisted of PBMCs, taken before TCRalphabeta/CD19-depleted stem cell transplant. The V call is TRBV5-1, the J call TRBJ2-1, with D perhaps TRBD2 (6 bases). The CDR3 is CASSFTSSVYNEQFF. Written as DNA, the CDR3 is TGCGCCAGCAGCTTTACTAGCTCCGTTTACAATGAGCAGTTCTTC.